One sample yielded the 20 T cell receptor beta chains listed below, sequenced in a study of T cell responses to AZD1222 COVID-19 vaccine. Clones were sequenced by immunoSEQ multiplex PCR, and TCRdb holds only the in-frame ones, with some missing. The profile shows approximately 140,000 clones, 90% of them singletons. The sequencing used peripheral blood, collected 28 days after the second AZD1222 dose. These receptors were obtained from an adult who received the AZD1222 COVID-19 vaccine.

As regards this clone: Within the sample, other DNA sequences also encode this same CDR3. The V and J genes are TRBV3-1 (or the pseudogene TRBV3-2) and TRBJ2-7; no clear D. This CDR3 is 11 amino acids long. Between the trimmed V and J ends, which lost 5 bases and 6 bases, there was a span of 8 bases. Germline V CDR1 and CDR2: LGHDT, YNNKEL (reference sequence). The CDR3: CASSSLGEQYF. The CDR3 coding sequence is TGTGCCAGCAGCTCTCTGGGCGAGCAGTACTTC.

V gene TRBV6-5 combines with J gene TRBJ1-4; TRBD1 matches at 7 bases. This CDR3 is built from 14 residues. Germline V CDR1 and CDR2: MNHEY, SVGAGI. V trimming: 3 bases; J trimming: 7 bases; junction bases outside the gene matches: 5. The CDR3, as DNA: TGTGCCAGCAGTTATACCCAGGGGGGTGAAAAACTGTTTTTT. Encoded protein: CASSYTQGGEKLFF.

The V gene is TRBV7-9, the J gene TRBJ1-1; no reliable D call. The CDR3 runs to 14 residues. Germline-derived CDR1 and CDR2 are SEHNR and FQNEAQ (reference sequence). The V gene lost 1 base and the J gene lost 5 bases, with 11 bases spanning the gap. The CDR3: CASSLVVGGTEAFF. CDR3 bases: TGTGCCAGCAGCTTAGTTGTAGGTGGGACTGAAGCTTTCTTT.

This rearrangement joins TRBV2 to TRBJ1-4; D might be TRBD1 (6 bases). Trimming removed 4 bases from V and 13 bases from J, with 10 bases in between. This CDR3 spans 11 amino acids. Germline lookup yields CDR1 SNHLY and CDR2 FYNNEI. This CDR3 is CASSAEDRLFF. In DNA, the CDR3 is TGTGCCAGCAGTGCTGAGGACAGACTGTTTTTT.

CDR3 sequence: CSASATGEVHQPQHF. The CDR3 DNA reads TGCAGTGCTAGTGCGACAGGGGAAGTCCATCAGCCCCAGCATTTT. The rearrangement uses TRBV20-1 and TRBJ1-5, with TRBD1 matching 8 bases. J lost 5 bases, V lost 3 bases, and 9 bases had no gene match. Germline V lookup: CDR1 DFQATT, CDR2 SNEGSKA (reference sequence). There are 15 residues in the CDR3.

This chain joins TRBV11-2 and TRBJ2-7; D assignment may be TRBD1 or TRBD2 (5 bases each). The CDR3 has 15 amino acids. Germline V lookup: CDR1 SGHAT, CDR2 FQNNGV. V shed 3 bases and J shed 3 bases, with 15 bases lying between them. In DNA form, the CDR3 reads TGTGCCAGCAGCTTGTCGGGACCGCGATTCTACGAGCAGTACTTC. It is translated as CASSLSGPRFYEQYF.

The rearrangement uses TRBV6-6 and TRBJ1-2, with TRBD1 matching over 7 bases. The CDR3 covers 14 residues. V was pared by 5 bases and J by 4 bases, with 7 bases of the junction left unmatched. The V gene's germline CDR1 is MNHNY and CDR2 SVGAGI (reference sequence). CDR3 in amino acids: CASSTAGTVYGYTF. DNA for the CDR3: TGTGCCAGCAGTACGGCCGGGACAGTCTATGGCTACACCTTC.

The chain couples TRBV5-1 to TRBJ2-7; D remains ambiguous. Trimming pared 3 bases from V and 2 bases from J, leaving 12 bases between. Germline V gives CDR1 SGHRS, CDR2 YFSETQ. The CDR3 contains 14 residues. CDR3: CASSSSVITYEQYF. The CDR3 DNA reads TGCGCCAGCAGCTCCAGCGTTATTACCTACGAGCAGTACTTC.

V and J are TRBV18 and TRBJ1-2, with 9 nucleotides matching TRBD1. This CDR3 has 15 residues. CDR1 KGHSH and CDR2 LQKENI come from the germline V gene. The V segment lost 3 bases and the J segment 0 bases; nucleotides outside the gene matches: 2. The CDR3 sequence: CASSPRDRANYGYTF. CDR3 DNA sequence: TGTGCCAGCTCACCTCGGGACAGGGCTAACTATGGCTACACCTTC.

This sequence joins TRBV7-8 and TRBJ2-4; D tentatively reads TRBD1 or TRBD2 (6 bases each). Per germline, CDR1 SGHVS and CDR2 FQNEAQ. Trimming took off 0 bases at V and 1 base at J, with 13 bases between the two ends. The CDR3 runs 17 residues. CDR3 protein: CASSLARGGQAKNIQYF. CDR3 sequence (DNA): TGTGCCAGCAGCTTAGCTAGGGGAGGACAGGCCAAAAACATTCAGTACTTC.

In its sample, this clone was seen once. V is TRBV7-9 and J is TRBJ2-7; 7 bases fit TRBD1. V lost 4 bases, J lost 6 bases, and 9 bases stayed unmatched. Germline CDR1 SEHNR, CDR2 FQNEAQ (reference sequence). The CDR3 sequence is 14 residues long. CDR3 residues: CASSSGQTRVEQYF. The CDR3, as DNA: TGTGCCAGCAGCTCGGGACAGACGCGGGTCGAGCAGTACTTC.

J is TRBJ2-7 and V is TRBV5-4; unclear D gene. The germline V gene encodes CDR1 SGHNT and CDR2 YYREEE (reference sequence). This CDR3 contains 14 residues. V gave up 0 bases and J gave up 4 bases, with 11 bases separating them. The CDR3 sequence is CASSLATPPYEQYF. CDR3 DNA: TGTGCCAGCAGCTTGGCCACTCCTCCGTACGAGCAGTACTTC.

The chain links TRBV3-1 (or the pseudogene TRBV3-2) to TRBJ2-1, with 12 bases lining up with TRBD2. Per germline, CDR1 LGHDT and CDR2 YNNKEL (reference sequence). This CDR3 has 16 amino acids. V trimming: 5 bases; J trimming: 5 bases; junction bases outside the gene matches: 7. The CDR3 DNA sequence: TGTGCCAGCAGCGCATACCTAGCGGGAGGGGACAATGAGCAGTTCTTC. It specifies CASSAYLAGGDNEQFF.

CDR3 bases: TGTGCCAGCAGCACGGGACTTCAGAACACCGGGGAGCTGTTTTTT. Amino acids: CASSTGLQNTGELFF. The gene calls are TRBV7-9 and TRBJ2-2; TRBD2 is a possible D gene (6 bases). CDR1 SEHNR and CDR2 FQNEAQ come from the germline V gene (reference sequence). This CDR3 has 15 residues. Trimming cost V 5 bases and J 1 base, with 11 bases left between them. The full variable domain, completed using reference TRBV7-9 and TRBJ2-2, is DTGVSQNPRHKITKRGQNVTFRCDPISEHNRLYWYRQTLGQGPEFLTYFQNEAQLEKSRLLSDRFSAERPKGSFSTLEIQRTEQGDSAMYLCASSTGLQNTGELFFGEGSRLTVL.

This clone appeared once. The V call is TRBV29-1, the J call TRBJ2-1; TRBD2 matches 13 bases. CDR1 is SQVTM and CDR2 is ANQGSEA in the germline V gene. V was pared by 3 bases and J by 0 bases, with 2 bases of the junction left unmatched. This CDR3 has 16 amino acids. The CDR3 bases are TGCAGCGTTGAGGGGACTAGCGGGGTCTCCTACAATGAGCAGTTCTTC. Encoded protein: CSVEGTSGVSYNEQFF.

The rearrangement links TRBV3-1 (or the pseudogene TRBV3-2) to TRBJ1-6; 9 bases match TRBD1. Germline loops: CDR1 LGHDT, CDR2 YNNKEL (reference sequence). Trimming cost V 4 bases and J 7 bases; bases outside gene matches: 5. This CDR3 is built from 15 residues. The CDR3 nucleotides are TGTGCCAGCAGCCCCTCGACAGGGGGGAATTCACCCCTCCACTTT. As protein: CASSPSTGGNSPLHF.

V usage is TRBV2 and J usage is TRBJ1-5; the D gene is possibly TRBD1 (6 bases). The CDR3 consists of 14 residues. Germline V gives CDR1 SNHLY, CDR2 FYNNEI. The V end was cut by 4 bases, the J end by 5 bases, with 12 bases between. The CDR3 DNA reads as TGTGCCAGCAGTGTTGGACAGCCGGATCAGCCCCAGCATTTT. This encodes CASSVGQPDQPQHF. The full variable domain, in which reference TRBV2 and TRBJ1-5 provide the parts outside the CDR3, is EPEVTQTPSHQVTQMGQEVILRCVPISNHLYFYWYRQILGQKVEFLVSFYNNEISEKSEIFDDQFSVERPDGSNFTLKIRSTKLEDSAMYFCASSVGQPDQPQHFGDGTRLSIL.

About this clone itself: The same CDR3 also results from other DNA sequences found in this sample. V and J are TRBV11-2 and TRBJ2-7; D might be TRBD1 (6 bases). V gave up 4 bases and J gave up 4 bases, with 11 bases separating them. This CDR3 contains 13 residues. Germline lookup yields CDR1 SGHAT and CDR2 FQNNGV. CDR3 in DNA: TGTGCCAGCAGCTCCGGACAGTCTTACGAGCAGTACTTC. Translation: CASSSGQSYEQYF.

The chain couples TRBV7-2 to TRBJ1-1; no clear D gene. The CDR3 runs to 13 residues. V lost 2 bases, J lost 8 bases, and 12 bases lay in between. The germline gives CDR1 SGHTA, CDR2 FQGNSA. CDR3 bases: TGTGCCAGCAGCTTAAGGACCTCGGGGGAAGCTTTCTTT. This codes for CASSLRTSGEAFF.

The sample holds one count of this clone. The rearrangement uses TRBV14 and TRBJ2-3, with D uncertain. The V gene lost 1 base and the J gene lost 8 bases, with 10 bases spanning the gap. Germline V gene data show CDR1 as SGHDN and CDR2 as FVKESK. CDR3 size: 13 residues. The CDR3 here is CASSQGSLATQYF. The CDR3 DNA sequence: TGTGCCAGCAGCCAAGGCTCCCTGGCTACGCAGTATTTT.